The 32 T cell receptor beta chains below come from one sample, sequenced in a study of CD4 T cells in relation to SARS-CoV-2 and coronaviruses. TCRdb's copy holds only in-frame clones and misses some; the assay was immunoSEQ multiplex PCR. Of some 46,000 clones listed, 82% are singletons. What these receptors recognize is not known. Sequenced input: naive CD4+ T cells from PBMCs, cultured in vitro. Subset noted: naive CD4+ T cells isolated by negative enrichment. All receptors derive from an adult with COVID-19.

This chain links TRBV5-1 with TRBJ2-5; 11 nucleotides agree with TRBD2. The CDR3 extends over 17 amino acids. V shed 5 bases, J shed 1 base, and the junction held 10 bases outside the gene matches. The germline V gene encodes CDR1 SGHRS and CDR2 YFSETQ. CDR3 sequence reads: CASSWGTSGALQETQYF. CDR3 DNA sequence: TGCGCCAGCAGTTGGGGGACTAGCGGAGCCCTCCAAGAGACCCAGTACTTC. Complete variable domain (other parts from reference TRBV5-1 and TRBJ2-5): KAGVTQTPRYLIKTRGQQVTLSCSPISGHRSVSWYQQTPGQGLQFLFEYFSETQRNKGNFPGRFSGRQFSNSRSEMNVSTLELGDSALYLCASSWGTSGALQETQYFGPGTRLLVL.

The CDR3 bases are TGTGCCAGCAGCCAAGCTGGACAGAAACTAGCCAAAAACATTCAGTACTTC. Translation gives CASSQAGQKLAKNIQYF. The chain uses TRBV3-1 (or the pseudogene TRBV3-2) and TRBJ2-4; D perhaps matches TRBD1 (6 bases). Trimming took 1 base from V and 0 from J, leaving 13 bases between them. Germline V gives CDR1 LGHDT, CDR2 YNNKEL (reference sequence). The CDR3 is made up of 17 amino acids.

V gene TRBV9 combines with J gene TRBJ2-5; maybe TRBD2 (5 bases). Germline V gene data show CDR1 as SGDLS and CDR2 as YYNGEE. The CDR3 extends over 16 amino acids. V dropped 1 base and J dropped 1 base, with 14 bases sitting between them. The CDR3 protein is CASSVSITAGQETQYF. CDR3 in DNA: TGTGCCAGCAGCGTATCTATTACGGCGGGCCAAGAGACCCAGTACTTC.

This chain links TRBV24-1 with TRBJ2-1; TRBD2 matches 11 bases. The trim removed 3 bases at V and 3 bases at J, leaving 9 bases unmatched. Germline CDR1 KGHDR, CDR2 SFDVKD. This CDR3 region has 18 residues. The CDR3 nucleotides read TGTGCCACCAGTGATCCCAAGACTAGCGGGATGTTCTACAATGAGCAGTTCTTC. Amino acids: CATSDPKTSGMFYNEQFF.

The V call is TRBV2, the J call TRBJ2-7; the D is unclear. The CDR3 loop spans 15 amino acids. V was pared by 8 bases and J by 3 bases, with 20 bases between. CDR1 is SNHLY, CDR2 FYNNEI, per germline. The CDR3 spells CASSPRPLGNYEQYF. The CDR3 DNA sequence: TGTGCCAGCTCGCCGAGGCCTCTAGGAAACTACGAGCAGTACTTC.

This clone showed up just once. The chain recombines TRBV11-3 with TRBJ2-5; D perhaps matches TRBD2 (8 bases). From germline, CDR1 is SGHNT and CDR2 YENEEA. The CDR3 totals 12 residues. Trimming cost V 5 bases and J 13 bases, with 17 bases left between them. The CDR3 here is CASSQRGGQMYF. The CDR3, as DNA: TGTGCCAGCAGCCAACGGGGGGGACAGATGTACTTC.

The CDR3 is CASSLTRTGGLDTQYF. The CDR3 region has the DNA TGTGCCAGCAGCTTAACCCGGACAGGGGGTCTAGATACGCAGTATTTT. The genes are TRBV11-2 and TRBJ2-3; 10 bases line up with TRBD1. This CDR3 has 16 amino acids. Germline V gene lookup returns CDR1 SGHAT and CDR2 FQNNGV. The J segment lost 5 bases and the V segment lost 2 bases, leaving 7 bases of the junction unmatched.

The V call is TRBV18, the J call TRBJ2-3; 7 bases line up with TRBD1. V lost 7 bases to trimming and J lost 4 bases; unmatched junction nucleotides: 5. The CDR3 sequence is 13 residues long. Germline V gives CDR1 KGHSH, CDR2 LQKENI. The CDR3 DNA sequence: TGTGCCAGCTTAGGAACAGGGGCAGATACGCAGTATTTT. Its translation is CASLGTGADTQYF.

The chain has TRBV19 and TRBJ1-5, with D possibly being TRBD1 (6 bases). The CDR3 spans 15 residues. V lost 4 bases to trimming and J lost 2 bases, with 12 bases between them. Looked up from germline, CDR1 is LNHDA and CDR2 is SQIVND (reference sequence). CDR3 region: CASSTQGYGNQPQHF. The CDR3 DNA reads as TGTGCCAGTAGTACCCAGGGGTACGGCAATCAGCCCCAGCATTTT.

The V gene is TRBV19, the J gene TRBJ2-7; 8 bases agree with TRBD1. The CDR3 spans 19 residues. Germline V CDR1 and CDR2: LNHDA, SQIVND (reference sequence). V shed 4 bases and J 0 bases; nucleotides not matched to a gene: 17. This CDR3 is CASSTNIRDRPNSSYEQYF. The DNA of the CDR3 is TGTGCCAGTAGTACAAATATACGGGACAGGCCTAATAGCTCCTACGAGCAGTACTTC. Based on the CDR3 plus reference TRBV19 and TRBJ2-7, the full variable domain is DGGITQSPKYLFRKEGQNVTLSCEQNLNHDAMYWYRQDPGQGLRLIYYSQIVNDFQKGDIAEGYSVSREKKESFPLTVTSAQKNPTAFYLCASSTNIRDRPNSSYEQYFGPGTRLTVT.

This chain joins TRBV19 and TRBJ2-1; 7 bases align to TRBD1. The CDR3 sequence is 16 residues long. The V gene end was trimmed by 3 bases and the J gene end by 7 bases; junction bases not matched to a gene: 12. Germline V gene lookup returns CDR1 LNHDA and CDR2 SQIVND (reference sequence). In DNA form, the CDR3 reads TGTGCCAGTAGTATGGGGATTCGGCCCAGGGGGAATGAGCAGTTCTTC. Translating gives CASSMGIRPRGNEQFF.

This clone was seen a handful of times. The rearrangement links TRBV5-1 to TRBJ1-1; D gene unclear. Germline V gives CDR1 SGHRS, CDR2 YFSETQ. V lost 5 bases and J 1 base, leaving 15 bases between the germline ends. The CDR3 covers 15 residues. The CDR3 loop reads CASSQVAGANTEAFF. Here the CDR3 DNA reads TGCGCCAGCAGTCAGGTGGCCGGAGCGAACACTGAAGCTTTCTTT. Drawing the rest from reference TRBV5-1 and TRBJ1-1, the complete variable domain is KAGVTQTPRYLIKTRGQQVTLSCSPISGHRSVSWYQQTPGQGLQFLFEYFSETQRNKGNFPGRFSGRQFSNSRSEMNVSTLELGDSALYLCASSQVAGANTEAFFGQGTRLTVV.

The rearrangement joins TRBV4-1 to TRBJ2-7; TRBD1 matches at 12 bases. V gave up 4 bases and J gave up 7 bases; unmatched junction bases: 5. This CDR3 has 14 residues. Looked up from germline, CDR1 is MGHRA and CDR2 is YSYEKL. The CDR3 protein is CASSPGTGGREQYF. The CDR3 bases are TGCGCCAGCAGCCCCGGGACAGGGGGCCGGGAGCAGTACTTC.

V gene TRBV5-5 combines with J gene TRBJ2-7; 8 nucleotides match TRBD1. Looked up from germline, CDR1 is SGHKS and CDR2 is YYEKEE (reference sequence). The trim removed 7 bases at V and 6 bases at J, leaving 18 bases unmatched. This CDR3 comprises 16 residues. The CDR3 is CASRRTGPTWVSEQYF. The DNA for the CDR3 is TGTGCCAGCCGCCGGACAGGGCCGACTTGGGTATCCGAGCAGTACTTC.

CDR3 in DNA: TGTGCCAGCAGTCTGTCTCCGGGACAGGGTAGGGACGAGCAGTACTTC. Protein product: CASSLSPGQGRDEQYF. The chain carries TRBV28 and TRBJ2-7, with 9 bases matching TRBD1. This CDR3 contains 16 residues. Per the germline V gene, CDR1 is MDHEN and CDR2 is SYDVKM. After removal of 5 bases from V and 5 bases from J, the junction contained 13 bases not matched to a gene.

V is TRBV5-1 and J is TRBJ2-1; TRBD2 matches at 11 bases. J gave up 7 bases and V 2 bases, and 11 bases lay outside the gene matches. Germline-derived CDR1 and CDR2 are SGHRS and YFSETQ. The CDR3 extends over 17 amino acids. CDR3 in amino acids: CASSFHVAGGTGNEQFF. The CDR3 bases are TGCGCCAGCAGCTTCCACGTAGCGGGAGGGACCGGGAATGAGCAGTTCTTC.

The rearrangement links TRBV30 to TRBJ1-6; TRBD1 matches 7 bases. The CDR3 loop spans 13 amino acids. Trimming removed 8 bases from V and 9 bases from J; junction bases left unmatched: 10. Germline V gene sequence: CDR1 GTSNPN, CDR2 SVGIG (reference sequence). The CDR3 loop is CAGKQGMRSPLHF. As DNA, the CDR3 is TGTGCCGGCAAACAGGGGATGCGTTCACCCCTCCACTTT.

The J gene is TRBJ1-2, the V gene TRBV5-4; 11 positions match TRBD1. The CDR3 is 14 amino acids. Unmatched junction bases numbered 4, after V lost 4 bases and J lost 5 bases. CDR1 is SGHNT and CDR2 is YYREEE in the germline V gene (reference sequence). This CDR3 reads CASSRDRGSYGYTF. Written as DNA, the CDR3 is TGTGCCAGCAGCCGGGACAGGGGGAGTTATGGCTACACCTTC.

The chain carries TRBV11-1 and TRBJ1-3; possible D gene TRBD1, 6 bases. Germline CDR1 and CDR2: SGHAT and FQDESV (reference sequence). The V end lost 7 bases, the J end lost 0 bases, and 10 bases lay between the germline ends. There are 14 residues in the CDR3. The CDR3 is CASTKTGSGNTIYF. CDR3 nucleotide sequence: TGTGCCAGCACCAAGACAGGCTCTGGAAACACCATATATTTT.

This clone was seen a single time. This chain uses TRBV2 with TRBJ2-7, with D maybe TRBD1 (6 bases). V lost 3 bases to trimming and J lost 5 bases, with 8 bases between them. The CDR3 length is 12 residues. Germline loops: CDR1 SNHLY, CDR2 FYNNEI. The CDR3 DNA reads as TGTGCCAGCAGTGAGCAGGGGCACGAGCAGTACTTC. Its protein product is CASSEQGHEQYF.

This chain connects TRBV2 to TRBJ2-3; D gene uncertain. Germline-derived CDR1 and CDR2 are SNHLY and FYNNEI. V was shortened by 5 bases and J by 2 bases, with 11 bases between the two germline ends. The CDR3 has 14 amino acids. DNA for the CDR3: TGTGCCAGCAGTAGAGTTTTAGACACAGATACGCAGTATTTT. Its protein product is CASSRVLDTDTQYF.

This clone was seen more than once but under ten times. The J gene is TRBJ2-7, the V gene TRBV5-4; no clear D. The CDR3 length is 13 residues. V was trimmed by 0 bases and J by 1 base, leaving 5 bases between them. Germline values: CDR1 SGHNT, CDR2 YYREEE (reference sequence). CDR3: CASSLEGSYEQYF. In nucleotides, the CDR3 is TGTGCCAGCAGCTTGGAGGGATCCTACGAGCAGTACTTC.

The chain recombines TRBV19 with TRBJ2-1, with D maybe TRBD2 (5 bases). CDR3 length: 14 residues. In germline, CDR1 is LNHDA, CDR2 SQIVND (reference sequence). V lost 3 bases, J lost 6 bases, and 12 bases lay in between. This chain's CDR3 is CASSMSRLFNEQFF. CDR3 coding DNA: TGTGCCAGTAGTATGAGCAGACTATTCAATGAGCAGTTCTTC.

The V call is TRBV5-1, the J call TRBJ2-5; D is uncertain. From germline, CDR1 is SGHRS and CDR2 YFSETQ. CDR3 size: 14 residues. The V end lost 0 bases, the J end lost 4 bases, and 10 bases lay between the germline ends. The CDR3 sequence: CASSLAPAVETQYF. Here the CDR3 DNA reads TGCGCCAGCAGCTTGGCACCGGCGGTAGAGACCCAGTACTTC.

J is TRBJ2-7 and V is TRBV28; 9 bases line up with TRBD2. This CDR3 comprises 13 residues. J was trimmed by 8 bases and V by 5 bases; bases with no gene match: 7. Germline lookup yields CDR1 MDHEN and CDR2 SYDVKM. The CDR3 spells CASSPGSGRQQYF. The CDR3 coding sequence is TGTGCCAGCAGTCCAGGGAGCGGGAGGCAGCAGTACTTC.

This sequence joins TRBV10-3 and TRBJ2-3; 7 nucleotides agree with TRBD2. The CDR3 is made up of 16 amino acids. The ends lost 3 bases at V and 4 bases at J; junction bases unmatched: 10. CDR1 ENHRY and CDR2 SYGVKD come from the germline V gene. For the CDR3, the DNA is TGTGCCATCAGTGATTCCCGAGGCGGGAGCCCAGATACGCAGTATTTT. Its translation is CAISDSRGGSPDTQYF.

This rearrangement joins TRBV6-2 or TRBV6-3 to TRBJ2-7; the D gene is possibly TRBD2 (5 bases). Per germline, CDR1 MNHEY and CDR2 SVGEGT. V lost 1 base and J lost 7, with 14 bases in between. The CDR3 contains 14 residues. CDR3 in amino acids: CASSYWLARGEQYF. Written as DNA, the CDR3 is TGTGCCAGCAGTTACTGGCTAGCTCGGGGTGAGCAGTACTTC.

The V gene is TRBV3-1 (or the pseudogene TRBV3-2), the J gene TRBJ2-1; 12 bases agree with TRBD2. The CDR3 spans 17 residues. CDR1 and CDR2 (germline): LGHDT, YNNKEL (reference sequence). The V segment lost 4 bases and the J segment 7 bases; nucleotides outside the gene matches: 11. CDR3 bases: TGTGCCAGCAGCCCCCGTCCGACTAGCGGGAGTAATAATGAGCAGTTCTTC. Translation: CASSPRPTSGSNNEQFF.

The J gene is TRBJ2-2, the V gene TRBV24-1; 8 bases match TRBD1. Unmatched junction bases numbered 4, after V lost 4 bases and J lost 4 bases. Germline loops: CDR1 KGHDR, CDR2 SFDVKD. This CDR3 contains 15 residues. CDR3 residues: CATSDGDRPTGELFF. The CDR3 nucleotides read TGTGCCACCAGTGACGGGGACAGGCCCACCGGGGAGCTGTTTTTT.

The chain has TRBV6-2 or TRBV6-3 and TRBJ1-4; TRBD1 might be the D (5 bases). Germline loops: CDR1 MNHEY, CDR2 SVGEGT. With 0 bases removed from V and 4 bases from J, the gap between germline ends came to 9 bases. The CDR3 spans 15 residues. Here the CDR3 DNA reads TGTGCCAGCAGTTACTCACGGGGGAGTAATGAAAAACTGTTTTTT. It translates to CASSYSRGSNEKLFF.

The chain uses TRBV10-2 and TRBJ1-3; D not certain. Germline V CDR1 and CDR2: WSHSY, SAAADI. V lost 3 bases, J lost 0 bases, and 9 bases lay in between. The length of the CDR3 is 15 residues. The CDR3 coding sequence is TGCGCCAGCAGTGAAAGGGAAGACTCTGGAAACACCATATATTTT. Protein product: CASSEREDSGNTIYF.

The CDR3 bases are TGTGCCAGCTCAAGGGACAGGGGCGCGCAAGAGACCCAGTACTTC. It codes for CASSRDRGAQETQYF. The V call is TRBV18, the J call TRBJ2-5, with 10 bases matching TRBD1. Trimming removed 5 bases from V and 2 bases from J; junction bases left unmatched: 5. CDR1 and CDR2 from the germline V gene are KGHSH and LQKENI. This CDR3 region has 15 residues.